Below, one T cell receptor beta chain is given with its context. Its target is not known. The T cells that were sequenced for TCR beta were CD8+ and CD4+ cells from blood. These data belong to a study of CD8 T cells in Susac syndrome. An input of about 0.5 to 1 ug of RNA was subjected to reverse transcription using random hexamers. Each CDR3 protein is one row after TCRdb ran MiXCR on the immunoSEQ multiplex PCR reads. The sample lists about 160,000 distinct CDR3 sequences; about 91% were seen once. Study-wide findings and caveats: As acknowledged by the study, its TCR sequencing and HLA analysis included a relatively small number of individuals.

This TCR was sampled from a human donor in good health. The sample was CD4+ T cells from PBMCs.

CDR3 nucleotide sequence: TGTGCCAGCAGCACCGGGACAGGGGATGGCTACAATGAGCAGTTCTTC. It encodes CASSTGTGDGYNEQFF. The V call is TRBV9, the J call TRBJ2-1, with 10 bases matching TRBD1. V lost 4 bases and J lost 3; bases outside the gene matches: 7. Germline V lookup: CDR1 SGDLS, CDR2 YYNGEE. This CDR3 has 16 residues. Drawing the rest from reference TRBV9 and TRBJ2-1, the complete variable domain is DSGVTQTPKHLITATGQRVTLRCSPRSGDLSVYWYQQSLDQGLQFLIQYYNGEERAKGNILERFSAQQFPDLHSELNLSSLELGDSALYFCASSTGTGDGYNEQFFGPGTRLTVL.